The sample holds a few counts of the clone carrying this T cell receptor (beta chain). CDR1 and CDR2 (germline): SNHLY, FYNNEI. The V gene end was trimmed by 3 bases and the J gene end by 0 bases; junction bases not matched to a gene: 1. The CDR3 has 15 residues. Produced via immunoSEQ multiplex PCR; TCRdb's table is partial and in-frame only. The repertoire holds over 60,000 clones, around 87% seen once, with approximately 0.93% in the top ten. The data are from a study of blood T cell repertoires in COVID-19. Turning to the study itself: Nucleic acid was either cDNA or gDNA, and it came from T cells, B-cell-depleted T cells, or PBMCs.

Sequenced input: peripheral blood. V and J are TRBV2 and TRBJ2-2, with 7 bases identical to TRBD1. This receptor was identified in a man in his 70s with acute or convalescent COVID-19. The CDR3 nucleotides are TGTGCCAGCAGTGAGGACAGGACGAACACCGGGGAGCTGTTTTTT. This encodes CASSEDRTNTGELFF.